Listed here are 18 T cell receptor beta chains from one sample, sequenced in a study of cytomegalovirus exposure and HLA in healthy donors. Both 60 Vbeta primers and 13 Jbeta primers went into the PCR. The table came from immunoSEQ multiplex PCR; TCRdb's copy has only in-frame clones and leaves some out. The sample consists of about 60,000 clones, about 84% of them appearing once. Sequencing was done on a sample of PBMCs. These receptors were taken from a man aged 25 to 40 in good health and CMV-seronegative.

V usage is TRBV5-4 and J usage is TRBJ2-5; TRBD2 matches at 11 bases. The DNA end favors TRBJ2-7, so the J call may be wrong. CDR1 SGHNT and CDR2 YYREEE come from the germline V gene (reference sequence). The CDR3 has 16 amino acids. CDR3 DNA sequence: TGTGCCAGCAGTTACCCGACTAGCGGGGAAAACTACGAGCAGTACTTC. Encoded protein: CASSYPTSGENYEQYF.

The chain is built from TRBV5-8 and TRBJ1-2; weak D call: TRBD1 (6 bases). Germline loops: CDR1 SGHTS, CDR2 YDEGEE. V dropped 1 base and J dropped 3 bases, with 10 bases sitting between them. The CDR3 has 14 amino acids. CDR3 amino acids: CASSLYQGYYGYTF. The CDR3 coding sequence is TGTGCCAGCAGCTTGTATCAGGGGTACTATGGCTACACCTTC.

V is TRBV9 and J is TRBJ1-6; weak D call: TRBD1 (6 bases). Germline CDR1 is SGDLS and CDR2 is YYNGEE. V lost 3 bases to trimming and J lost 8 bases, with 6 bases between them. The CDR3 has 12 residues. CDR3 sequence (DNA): TGTGCCAGCAGCGGGACAGATTCACCCCTCCACTTT. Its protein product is CASSGTDSPLHF.

CDR3 protein: CASSILPGQVTEAFF. Written as DNA, the CDR3 is TGTGCCAGTAGTATCCTCCCCGGACAGGTCACTGAAGCTTTCTTT. This rearrangement joins TRBV19 to TRBJ1-1; 7 nucleotides match TRBD1. CDR3 length: 15 residues. Germline lookup yields CDR1 LNHDA and CDR2 SQIVND (reference sequence). V was clipped by 3 bases and J by 4 bases; unmatched bases: 8.

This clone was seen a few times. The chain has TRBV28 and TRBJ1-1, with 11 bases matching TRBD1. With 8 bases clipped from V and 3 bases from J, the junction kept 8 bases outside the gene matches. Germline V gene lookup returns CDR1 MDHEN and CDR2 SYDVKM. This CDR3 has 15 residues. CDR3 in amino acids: CASPGRGQGDTEAFF. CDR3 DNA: TGTGCCAGCCCCGGACGGGGACAGGGGGACACTGAAGCTTTCTTT.

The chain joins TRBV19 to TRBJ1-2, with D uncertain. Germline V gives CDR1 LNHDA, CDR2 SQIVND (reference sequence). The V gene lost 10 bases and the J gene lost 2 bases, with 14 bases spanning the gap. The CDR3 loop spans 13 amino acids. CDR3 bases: TGTGCCACCAAGAGCGCCTTAAACTATGGCTACACCTTC. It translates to CATKSALNYGYTF.

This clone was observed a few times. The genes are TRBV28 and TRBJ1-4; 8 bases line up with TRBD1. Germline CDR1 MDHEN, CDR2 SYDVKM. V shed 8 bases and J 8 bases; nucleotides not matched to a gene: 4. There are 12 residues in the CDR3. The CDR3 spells CASRTGREKLFF. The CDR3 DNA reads TGTGCCAGCCGGACAGGGCGGGAAAAACTGTTTTTT.

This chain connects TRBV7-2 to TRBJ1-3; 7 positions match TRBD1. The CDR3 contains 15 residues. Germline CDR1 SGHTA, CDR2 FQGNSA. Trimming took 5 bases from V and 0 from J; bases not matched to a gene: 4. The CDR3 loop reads CASSTGVNSGNTIYF. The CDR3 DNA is TGTGCCAGCAGCACAGGGGTTAACTCTGGAAACACCATATATTTT.

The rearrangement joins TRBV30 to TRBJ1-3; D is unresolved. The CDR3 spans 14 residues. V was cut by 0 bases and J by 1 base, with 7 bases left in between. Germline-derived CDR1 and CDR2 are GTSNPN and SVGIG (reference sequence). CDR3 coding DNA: TGTGCCTGGAGTGTACGAGGATCTGGAAACACCATATATTTT. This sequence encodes CAWSVRGSGNTIYF.

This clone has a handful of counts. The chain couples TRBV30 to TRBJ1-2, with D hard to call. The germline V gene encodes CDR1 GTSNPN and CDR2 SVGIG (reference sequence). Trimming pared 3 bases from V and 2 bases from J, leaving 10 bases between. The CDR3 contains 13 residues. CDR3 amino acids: CAWSLRRNYGYTF. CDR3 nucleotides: TGTGCCTGGAGCTTACGGAGAAACTATGGCTACACCTTC.

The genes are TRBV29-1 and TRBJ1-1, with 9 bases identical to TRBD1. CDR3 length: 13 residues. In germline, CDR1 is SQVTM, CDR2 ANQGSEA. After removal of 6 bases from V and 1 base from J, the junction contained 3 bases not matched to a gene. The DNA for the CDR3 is TGCAGCGTGCGGGGACAGGGGAACACTGAAGCTTTCTTT. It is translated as CSVRGQGNTEAFF.

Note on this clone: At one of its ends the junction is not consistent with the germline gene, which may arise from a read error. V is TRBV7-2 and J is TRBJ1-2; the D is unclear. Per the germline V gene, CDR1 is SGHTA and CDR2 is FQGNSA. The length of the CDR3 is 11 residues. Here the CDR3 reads CASSRTVGYIF. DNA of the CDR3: TGTGCCAGCAGCCGAACAGTCGGCTACATCTTC.

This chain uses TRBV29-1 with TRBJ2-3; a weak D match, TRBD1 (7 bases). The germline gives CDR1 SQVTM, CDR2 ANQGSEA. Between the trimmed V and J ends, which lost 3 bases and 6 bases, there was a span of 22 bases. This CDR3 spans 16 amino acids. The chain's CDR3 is CSVESGAGGKGDTQYF. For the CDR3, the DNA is TGCAGCGTTGAGTCCGGGGCAGGGGGGAAAGGGGATACGCAGTATTTT.

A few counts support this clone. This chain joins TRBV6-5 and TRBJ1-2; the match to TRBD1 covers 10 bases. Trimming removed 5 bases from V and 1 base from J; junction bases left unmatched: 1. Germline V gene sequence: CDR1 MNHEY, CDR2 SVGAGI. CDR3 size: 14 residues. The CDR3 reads CASSRDRGNYGYTF. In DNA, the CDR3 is TGTGCCAGCAGTAGGGACAGGGGTAACTATGGCTACACCTTC.

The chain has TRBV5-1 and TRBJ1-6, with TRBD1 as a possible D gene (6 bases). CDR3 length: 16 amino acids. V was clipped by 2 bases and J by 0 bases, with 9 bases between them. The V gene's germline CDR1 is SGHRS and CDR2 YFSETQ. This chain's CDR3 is CASSFGQSSYNSPLHF. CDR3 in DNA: TGCGCCAGCAGCTTCGGACAGAGCTCCTATAATTCACCCCTCCACTTT.

The CDR3: CAWRQGGGDEKLFF. The CDR3 bases are TGTGCCTGGAGACAGGGAGGGGGGGATGAAAAACTGTTTTTT. The rearrangement joins TRBV30 to TRBJ1-4, with D possibly TRBD1 on 6 matching bases. The CDR3 is 14 residues long. The germline V and J ends were trimmed by 3 bases and 6 bases, with 14 bases remaining between them. Germline CDR1 reads GTSNPN; CDR2 reads SVGIG (reference sequence).

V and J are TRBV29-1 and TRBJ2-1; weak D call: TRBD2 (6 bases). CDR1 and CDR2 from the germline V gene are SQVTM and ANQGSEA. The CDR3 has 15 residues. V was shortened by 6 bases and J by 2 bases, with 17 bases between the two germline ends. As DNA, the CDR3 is TGCAGCGTCCCTAAAGGCGGGACGCCCTACAATGAGCAGTTCTTC. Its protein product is CSVPKGGTPYNEQFF.

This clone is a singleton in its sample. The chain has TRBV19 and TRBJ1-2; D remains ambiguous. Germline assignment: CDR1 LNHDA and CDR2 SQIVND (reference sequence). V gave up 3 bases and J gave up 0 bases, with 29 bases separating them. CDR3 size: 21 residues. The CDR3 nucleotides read TGTGCCAGTAGTATCGGGATTACGGGCAGATTGTTTTCGAGAGCTAACTATGGCTACACCTTC. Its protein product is CASSIGITGRLFSRANYGYTF.